These 2 T cell receptor beta chains were all obtained from the same sample, sequenced in a study of cytomegalovirus exposure and HLA in healthy donors. Primers included in the PCR were 60 Vbeta and 13 Jbeta primers. Only in-frame clones appear in the TCRdb table, and some are missing; sequencing was by immunoSEQ multiplex PCR. The sample holds about 190,000 clones; just under 75% are singletons and the top ten take about 3.1%. The sample taken for sequencing was PBMCs. The receptors were sampled from a woman aged 25-40 years in good health and CMV-seropositive.

This chain links TRBV5-5 with TRBJ1-4; maybe TRBD1 (6 bases). CDR1 and CDR2 (germline): SGHKS, YYEKEE (reference sequence). The V end lost 4 bases, the J end lost 8 bases, and 21 bases lay between the germline ends. The CDR3 runs to 16 residues. The chain's CDR3 is CASSRDKGVKGEKLFF. CDR3 DNA: TGTGCCAGCAGCCGGGACAAGGGCGTGAAAGGAGAAAAACTGTTTTTT.

This clone was seen a single time. The rearrangement uses TRBV6-5 and TRBJ2-7; TRBD1 matches 7 bases. This CDR3 is 14 amino acids long. After removal of 8 bases from V and 7 bases from J, the junction contained 14 bases not matched to a gene. The germline gives CDR1 MNHEY, CDR2 SVGAGI. The CDR3 DNA reads as TGTGCCAGCGGACGTTTCAGACAGGGATTGGAGCAGTACTTC. Protein: CASGRFRQGLEQYF.